This TCR beta chain is drawn from a study of Tregs in tolerant kidney transplant recipients. Study conclusions and caveats: Nucleotide sequences could not be compared across some patients' samples due to primer changes.

TCRdb's table, derived via immunoSEQ multiplex PCR, lists solely in-frame clones and lacks some. Of more than 75,000 clones in the sample, 90% to 95% were seen once. CDR3 length equals 13 residues. V was trimmed by 4 bases and J by 3 bases, leaving 7 bases between them. CDR1 is LNHDA, CDR2 SQIVND, per germline (reference sequence). With respect to this clone: Its antigen is still unknown.

Unstimulated regulatory T cells (CD4+CD25+CD127-), CD4+CD25- non-regulatory cells, CD4 and CD8 cells were FACS-sorted from thawed PBMCs. This chain joins TRBV19 and TRBJ1-5, with D hard to call. The material was CD4+ T cells from blood, obtained before the transplant. The source of this sequence is a human donor who received a combined kidney and bone marrow transplant. The CDR3 reads CASSSSLNQPQHF. The CDR3 DNA is TGTGCCAGTAGTAGTTCCCTCAATCAGCCCCAGCATTTT.